The 27 T cell receptor beta chains listed next were all sequenced from one sample in a study of blood T cells in healthy people across ages. Using a J-beta primer mix together with a sample-barcoded 5' primer, a second PCR was run for roughly 6 to 11 cycles. TCRdb processed the 5' RACE reads anew with MiXCR; each CDR3 protein has one entry. The sample includes approximately 680,000 distinct CDR3 sequences, about 30% of them seen just once. Sequencing used blood. These receptors all stem from a woman of 80 years or more in good health.

This clonotype showed up many times. This rearrangement joins TRBV7-2 to TRBJ1-5; D is ambiguous. The germline CDR1 and CDR2 sequences are SGHTA and FQGNSA. CDR3 length: 14 amino acids. V lost 1 base and J lost 4, with 8 bases in between. CDR3 in amino acids: CASSLVAPNQPQHF. Written as DNA, the CDR3 is TGTGCCAGCAGCTTAGTGGCCCCGAATCAGCCCCAGCATTTT. Full variable domain (missing parts from reference TRBV7-2 and TRBJ1-5): GAGVSQSPSNKVTEKGKDVELRCDPISGHTALYWYRQSLGQGLEFLIYFQGNSAPDKSGLPSDRFSAERTGGSVSTLTIQRTQQEDSAVYLCASSLVAPNQPQHFGDGTRLSIL.

This clonotype came up many times. The gene calls are TRBV20-1 and TRBJ1-6; TRBD1 agrees at 9 bases. The germline gives CDR1 DFQATT, CDR2 SNEGSKA (reference sequence). V lost 6 bases, J lost 8 bases, and 5 bases stayed unmatched. The length of the CDR3 is 13 residues. The CDR3 is CSAPTGGDSPLHF. The CDR3 nucleotides are TGCAGTGCCCCGACAGGGGGAGATTCACCCCTCCACTTT.

The V gene is TRBV5-1, the J gene TRBJ2-1; 8 bases are a match to TRBD1. The CDR3 covers 16 residues. V lost 0 bases to trimming and J lost 3 bases; unmatched junction nucleotides: 5. Per germline, CDR1 SGHRS and CDR2 YFSETQ. The CDR3: CASSLGTGIGYNEQFF. CDR3 nucleotide sequence: TGCGCCAGCAGCTTGGGGACAGGGATTGGCTACAATGAGCAGTTCTTC.

This clonotype was counted only a few times. V usage is TRBV28 and J usage is TRBJ2-7; a possible D gene is TRBD2 (5 bases). In germline, CDR1 is MDHEN, CDR2 SYDVKM. V was shortened by 6 bases and J by 1 base, with 16 bases between the two germline ends. The CDR3 loop spans 15 amino acids. CDR3 sequence reads: CASSPVRRQSYEQYF. CDR3 in DNA: TGTGCCAGCAGCCCAGTCCGGAGGCAATCCTACGAGCAGTACTTC.

The sample holds many counts of this clonotype. The rearrangement uses TRBV12-3 or TRBV12-4 and TRBJ1-5; a weak D match, TRBD1 (5 bases). The CDR3 totals 13 residues. The V end lost 2 bases, the J end lost 7 bases, and 9 bases lay between the germline ends. The CDR3 coding sequence is TGTGCCAGCAGTTTACAGGGTAGGCAGCCCCAGCATTTT. Amino acids: CASSLQGRQPQHF.

The chain combines TRBV5-1 with TRBJ1-4; 9 bases fit TRBD1. The trim removed 1 base at V and 6 bases at J, leaving 1 base unmatched. The CDR3 length is 14 residues. CDR1 and CDR2 from the germline V gene are SGHRS and YFSETQ. The CDR3 protein is CASSLTGGDEKLFF. The CDR3 DNA is TGCGCCAGCAGCTTGACAGGGGGCGATGAAAAACTGTTTTTT.

The gene calls are TRBV27 and TRBJ1-5, with D unresolved. Germline-derived CDR1 and CDR2 are MNHEY and SMNVEV (reference sequence). The germline V and J ends were trimmed by 3 bases and 2 bases, with 8 bases remaining between them. The CDR3 is made up of 14 amino acids. CDR3 region: CASSFATGNQPQHF. The CDR3 DNA follows: TGTGCCAGCAGTTTCGCTACAGGCAATCAGCCCCAGCATTTT.

This clonotype was recorded many times. The chain joins TRBV29-1 to TRBJ2-7; D ambiguous. The CDR3 spans 11 residues. Germline loops: CDR1 SQVTM, CDR2 ANQGSEA. V dropped 3 bases and J dropped 5 bases, with 8 bases sitting between them. CDR3 nucleotides: TGCAGCGTTGATATCGGTGACGAGCAGTACTTC. This translates into CSVDIGDEQYF.

As for this clonotype: A much larger clonotype is one base distant, so this may be a read error. CDR3 in DNA: TGTGCCGGCAGCTTAGTGTCCGGGGGCGTCAGGCAGTATTTT. Its translation: CAGSLVSGGVRQYF. This chain uses TRBV7-6 with TRBJ2-3, with D perhaps assigned TRBD1 or TRBD2 (6 bases each). This CDR3 is built from 14 residues. Germline V lookup: CDR1 SGHVS, CDR2 FNYEAQ.

This clonotype was found many times. The chain joins TRBV7-8 to TRBJ2-5; no definite D call. V was trimmed by 1 base and J by 1 base, leaving 13 bases between them. CDR3 length: 16 amino acids. CDR1 SGHVS and CDR2 FQNEAQ come from the germline V gene. DNA of the CDR3: TGTGCCAGCAGCTTAGTTTCCCAGGTCCTCCAAGAGACCCAGTACTTC. This encodes CASSLVSQVLQETQYF.

This sequence joins TRBV9 and TRBJ2-7; 9 bases are a match to TRBD2. The end of the DNA aligns better with TRBJ2-5, so the J call may be wrong. The CDR3 loop spans 16 amino acids. Germline assignment: CDR1 SGDLS and CDR2 YYNGEE. The CDR3 nucleotides read TGTGCCAGCAGCGTAGGCGTTAGCGGGGGCCCGGGGACCCAGTACTTC. Its protein product is CASSVGVSGGPGTQYF.

This clonotype has ten or more counts. The chain uses TRBV5-1 and TRBJ2-1, with 10 bases lining up with TRBD2. CDR3 length: 15 amino acids. The junction had 4 bases not matched to a gene; V was cut back by 0 bases and J by 7 bases. Germline V gene data show CDR1 as SGHRS and CDR2 as YFSETQ. CDR3 sequence (DNA): TGCGCCAGCAGCTTGGAGCGGGGGGGCTGGAATGAGCAGTTCTTC. Translating gives CASSLERGGWNEQFF.

This clonotype was recorded a few times. The rearrangement uses TRBV2 and TRBJ1-1; 8 bases align to TRBD1. The trim removed 8 bases at V and 5 bases at J, leaving 7 bases unmatched. The CDR3 is 13 residues long. Germline CDR1 SNHLY, CDR2 FYNNEI. This CDR3 reads CASGGQGPTEAFF. The CDR3 DNA reads as TGTGCCAGCGGTGGACAGGGCCCTACTGAAGCTTTCTTT.

The rearrangement links TRBV6-2 or TRBV6-3 to TRBJ1-1; 8 positions agree with TRBD1. This CDR3 comprises 14 residues. Germline V gene data show CDR1 as MNHEY and CDR2 as SVGEGT. Trimming removed 6 bases from V and 0 bases from J; junction bases left unmatched: 3. CDR3 coding DNA: TGTGCCAGCAGGGGGGGACAGGTGAACACTGAAGCTTTCTTT. This encodes CASRGGQVNTEAFF.

This clonotype was counted at least ten times. The J gene is TRBJ1-6, the V gene TRBV3-1; tentative D call: TRBD1 (5 bases). CDR1 is LGHDT, CDR2 YNNKEL, per germline (reference sequence). There are 15 residues in the CDR3. Trimming stripped 1 base from V and 7 bases from J, with 11 bases between. In DNA form, the CDR3 reads TGTGCCAGCAGCCAAGGGGACGAGTGGAATTCACCCCTCCACTTT. Translating gives CASSQGDEWNSPLHF.

This clonotype occurred many times. V usage is TRBV5-1 and J usage is TRBJ1-2; the D is unclear. Germline-derived CDR1 and CDR2 are SGHRS and YFSETQ. Trimming shortened V by 0 bases and J by 7 bases, and 13 bases separated the two germline ends. The CDR3 loop spans 14 amino acids. The CDR3: CASSLGARDIGYTF. The CDR3 bases are TGCGCCAGCAGCTTGGGGGCCCGCGATATTGGCTACACCTTC.

Note on this clonotype: Possible read error: a much larger clone is one base away. V gene TRBV15 combines with J gene TRBJ2-7; maybe TRBD1 (6 bases). Trimming removed 0 bases at V and 2 bases at J, with 17 bases between. The CDR3 spans 17 residues. CDR1 is LNHNV, CDR2 YYDKDF, per germline (reference sequence). The CDR3 nucleotides read TGTGCCACCAGCAGAGATCAGGGGCAGGGGCGAACCTACGAGCAGTACTTC. It yields the protein CATSRDQGQGRTYEQYF.

This clonotype occurred a few times. This may stem from a read error, because a much larger clone lies one nucleotide away. The gene calls are TRBV7-2 and TRBJ1-2; 8 bases agree with TRBD1. In germline, CDR1 is SGHTA, CDR2 FQGNSA. The CDR3 has 15 amino acids. This CDR3 reads CASSWGQVSGYGCTF. CDR3 nucleotide sequence: TGTGCCAGCAGCTGGGGACAGGTCTCCGGGTATGGCTGCACCTTC.

With regard to this clonotype: A much larger clone lies one base from this, so it may be a read error. V is TRBV4-1 and J is TRBJ2-4; D unresolved. The J call may be in error: the DNA end matches TRBJ2-7 better. Germline loops: CDR1 MGHRA, CDR2 YSYEKL. The CDR3 has 15 amino acids. CDR3 region: CASSRGVVAPYEQYF. The CDR3, as DNA: TGCGCCAGCAGCCGAGGAGTAGTGGCCCCCTACGAGCAGTACTTC.

This chain uses TRBV29-1 with TRBJ2-1; weak D call: TRBD2 (5 bases). From germline, CDR1 is SQVTM and CDR2 ANQGSEA. With 5 bases removed from V and 8 bases from J, the gap between germline ends came to 19 bases. CDR3 length equals 14 residues. CDR3 residues: CSVRGMGTMDEQFF. The CDR3 nucleotides read TGCAGCGTTCGGGGAATGGGTACGATGGATGAGCAGTTCTTC.

This clonotype was observed at least ten times. V is TRBV4-1 and J is TRBJ2-6, with a weak D call TRBD1 (5 bases). The V and J ends lost 2 bases and 2 bases respectively, with 7 bases between them. The germline V gene has CDR1 MGHRA and CDR2 YSYEKL. The CDR3 runs to 15 residues. The CDR3 spells CASSQQGPGANVLTF. As DNA, the CDR3 is TGCGCCAGCAGCCAACAGGGTCCTGGGGCCAACGTCCTGACTTTC.

This clonotype was observed at least ten times. The rearrangement links TRBV4-3 to TRBJ2-4, with 8 bases lining up with TRBD1. The germline CDR1 and CDR2 sequences are LGHNA and YSLEER. The CDR3 extends over 17 amino acids. J was trimmed by 6 bases and V by 1 base; bases with no gene match: 11. CDR3 coding DNA: TGCGCCAGCAGCCAAGGTAGACAGGGGAGGCCTGGAAACATTCAGTACTTC. Translation: CASSQGRQGRPGNIQYF.

This clonotype was seen a handful of times. A much larger clone differs from this one at a single base, so this may be a read error. The chain has TRBV5-6 and TRBJ1-2, with TRBD1 matching 7 bases. V was clipped by 2 bases and J by 4 bases; unmatched bases: 5. Germline loops: CDR1 SGHDT, CDR2 YYEEEE. The CDR3 covers 14 residues. The CDR3, as DNA: TGTGCCAGCAGCTTAACGGACAGGCGCTATGGCTACACCTTC. Its translation is CASSLTDRRYGYTF.

The gene calls are TRBV29-1 and TRBJ1-5, with 12 bases aligning to TRBD1. The junction had 3 bases not matched to a gene; V was cut back by 6 bases and J by 9 bases. Germline CDR1 SQVTM, CDR2 ANQGSEA. There are 12 residues in the CDR3. The CDR3 DNA reads TGCAGCGTGGGGACAGGGGGCCGGCCCCAGCATTTT. Translating gives CSVGTGGRPQHF.

The V gene is TRBV19, the J gene TRBJ2-7; 9 bases line up with TRBD1. Germline V CDR1 and CDR2: LNHDA, SQIVND (reference sequence). With 7 bases clipped from V and 2 bases from J, the junction kept 9 bases outside the gene matches. The CDR3 loop spans 15 amino acids. Here the CDR3 reads CASTTTGQGTYEQYF. The CDR3 nucleotides read TGTGCCAGTACTACCACGGGACAGGGTACCTACGAGCAGTACTTC.

This clonotype was recorded a few times. The rearrangement links TRBV2 to TRBJ2-2, with D uncertain. Germline CDR1 reads SNHLY; CDR2 reads FYNNEI. The CDR3 length is 13 residues. Trimming took 1 base from V and 4 from J, leaving 4 bases between them. The CDR3 spells CASSEVVTGELFF. The CDR3 DNA reads as TGTGCCAGCAGTGAAGTCGTCACCGGGGAGCTGTTTTTT.

This clonotype was seen ten or more times. The rearrangement uses TRBV20-1 and TRBJ1-2; no clear D. Germline V gives CDR1 DFQATT, CDR2 SNEGSKA (reference sequence). CDR3 size: 13 residues. V was clipped by 5 bases and J by 5 bases, with 15 bases between them. The CDR3, as DNA: TGCAGTGCTGAAAGTCGGGTTTCATATGGCTACACCTTC. Amino acid sequence: CSAESRVSYGYTF.